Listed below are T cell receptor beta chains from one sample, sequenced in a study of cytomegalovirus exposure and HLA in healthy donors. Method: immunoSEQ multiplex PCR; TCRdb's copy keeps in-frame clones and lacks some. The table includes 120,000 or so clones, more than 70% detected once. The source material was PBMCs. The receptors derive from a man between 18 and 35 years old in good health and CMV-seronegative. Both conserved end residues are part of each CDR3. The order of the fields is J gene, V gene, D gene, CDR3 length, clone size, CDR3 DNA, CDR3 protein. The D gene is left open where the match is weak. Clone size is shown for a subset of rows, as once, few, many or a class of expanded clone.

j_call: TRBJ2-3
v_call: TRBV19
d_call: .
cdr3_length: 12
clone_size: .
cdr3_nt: TGTGCCTCGTTCGGGGGCACAGATACGCAGTATTTT
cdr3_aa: CASFGGTDTQYF

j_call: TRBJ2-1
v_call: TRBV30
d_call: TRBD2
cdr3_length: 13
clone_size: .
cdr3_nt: TGTGCCTGGAATGACGGGGGGTCAGCTGAGCAGTTCTTC
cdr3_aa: CAWNDGGSAEQFF

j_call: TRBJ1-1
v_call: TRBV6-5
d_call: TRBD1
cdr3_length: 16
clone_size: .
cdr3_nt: TGTGCCAGCAGTTCCCCCGGGACAGGGAACTACGGGGAAGCTTTCTTT
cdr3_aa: CASSSPGTGNYGEAFF

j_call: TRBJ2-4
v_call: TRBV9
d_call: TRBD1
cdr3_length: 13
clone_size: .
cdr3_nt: TGTGCCAGCAGCGGACAGGGGGAGAACATTCAGTACTTC
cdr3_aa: CASSGQGENIQYF

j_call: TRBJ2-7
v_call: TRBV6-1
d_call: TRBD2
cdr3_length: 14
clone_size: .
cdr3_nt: TGTGCCAGCAGAAGCGGGACTAGCGGGAGGGCCGTTACCTTC
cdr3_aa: CASRSGTSGRAVTF

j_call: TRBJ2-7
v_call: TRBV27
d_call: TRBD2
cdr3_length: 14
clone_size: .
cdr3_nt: TGTGCCAGCAGTTCGAGCGGGAGGGTTACACCCCAGTACTTC
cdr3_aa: CASSSSGRVTPQYF

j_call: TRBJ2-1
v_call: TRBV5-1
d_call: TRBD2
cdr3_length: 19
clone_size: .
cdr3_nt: TGCGCCAGCAGCTTCCAGCGGGGGGGCCGTGGGGTCTCCTACAATGAGCAGTTCTTC
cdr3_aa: CASSFQRGGRGVSYNEQFF

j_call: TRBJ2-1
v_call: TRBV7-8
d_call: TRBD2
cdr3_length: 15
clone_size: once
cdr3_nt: TGTGCCAGCAGAGCCAGCGGGAGCTCCTACAATGAGCAGTTCTTC
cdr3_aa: CASRASGSSYNEQFF

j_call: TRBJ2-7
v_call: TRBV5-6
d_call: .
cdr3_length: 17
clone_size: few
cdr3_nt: TGTGCCAGCAGCTTTTCGTCCAGACGGGGTGCCTTCTACGAGCAGTACTTC
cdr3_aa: CASSFSSRRGAFYEQYF

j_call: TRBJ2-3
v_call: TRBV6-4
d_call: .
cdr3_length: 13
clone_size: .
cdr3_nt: TGTGCCAGCAGTGACTCGGTCAGGGATACGCAGTATTTT
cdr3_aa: CASSDSVRDTQYF

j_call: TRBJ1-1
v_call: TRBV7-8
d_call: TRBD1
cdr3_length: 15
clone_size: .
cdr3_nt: TGTGCCAGCTGTCCGGGACAGGGTTTGGGGACTGAAGCTTTCTTT
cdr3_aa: CASCPGQGLGTEAFF

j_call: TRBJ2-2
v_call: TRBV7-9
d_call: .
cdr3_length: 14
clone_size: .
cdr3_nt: TGTGCCAGCAGCTTAGAAGGGGCGACCGGGGAGCTGTTTTTT
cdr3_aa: CASSLEGATGELFF

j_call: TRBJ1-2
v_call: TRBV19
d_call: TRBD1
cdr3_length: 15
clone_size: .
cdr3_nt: TGTGCCAGTAGTACCGACAGGGAGGCGGCCTATGGCTACACCTTC
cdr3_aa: CASSTDREAAYGYTF

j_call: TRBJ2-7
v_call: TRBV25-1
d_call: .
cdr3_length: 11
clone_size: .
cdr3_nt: TGTGCCAGCAGTGAAACACAGGAGCAGTACTTC
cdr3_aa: CASSETQEQYF

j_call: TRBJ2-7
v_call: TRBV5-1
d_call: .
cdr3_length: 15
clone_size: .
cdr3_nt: TGCGCCAGCAGACCAAACAATGCAGGGCCCTACGAGCAGTACTTC
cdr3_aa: CASRPNNAGPYEQYF

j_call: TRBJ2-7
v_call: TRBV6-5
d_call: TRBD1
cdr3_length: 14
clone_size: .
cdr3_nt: TGTGCCAGCAGTTACTCGCACAGGGGCTACGAGCAGTACTTC
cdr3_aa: CASSYSHRGYEQYF

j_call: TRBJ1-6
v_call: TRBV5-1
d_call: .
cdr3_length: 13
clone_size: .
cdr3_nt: TGCGCCAGCAGCTTGGAGGGGAATTCACCCCTCCACTTT
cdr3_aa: CASSLEGNSPLHF

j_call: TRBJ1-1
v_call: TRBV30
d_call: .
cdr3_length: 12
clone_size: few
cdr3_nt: TGTGCCTGGAGCGGGGATAACACTGAAGCTTTCTTT
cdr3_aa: CAWSGDNTEAFF

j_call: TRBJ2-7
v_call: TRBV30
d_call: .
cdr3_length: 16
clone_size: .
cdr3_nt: TGTGCCTGGAGTGTCTCTGGGGGCGAGGTTTCGGGGGAGCAGTACTTC
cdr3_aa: CAWSVSGGEVSGEQYF

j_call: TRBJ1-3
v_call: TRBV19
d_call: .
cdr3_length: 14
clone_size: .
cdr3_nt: TGTGCCAGTAGTATGTGGACTGCTGGAAACACCATATATTTT
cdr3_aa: CASSMWTAGNTIYF

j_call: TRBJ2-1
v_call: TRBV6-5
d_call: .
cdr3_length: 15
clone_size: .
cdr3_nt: TGTGCCAGCAGTTTCGTGGGAGACTCCTACAATGAGCAGTTCTTC
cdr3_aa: CASSFVGDSYNEQFF

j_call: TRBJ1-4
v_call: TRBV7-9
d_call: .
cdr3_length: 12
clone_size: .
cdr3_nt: TGTGCCAGCAGCGGCAGGAAAGAAAAACTGTTTTTT
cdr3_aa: CASSGRKEKLFF

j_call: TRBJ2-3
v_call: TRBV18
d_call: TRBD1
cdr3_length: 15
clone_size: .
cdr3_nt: TGTGCCAGCTCACCTCGGACAGGGGGCTCAGATACGCAGTATTTT
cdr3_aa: CASSPRTGGSDTQYF

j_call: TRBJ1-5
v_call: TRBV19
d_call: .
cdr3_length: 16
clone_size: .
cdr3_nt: TGTGCCAGTAGACAAACCGACAGTAGTTCTAGTCAGCCCCAGCATTTT
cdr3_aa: CASRQTDSSSSQPQHF

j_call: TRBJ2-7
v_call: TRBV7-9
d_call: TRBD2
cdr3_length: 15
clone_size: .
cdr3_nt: TGTGCCAGCAGCCCAACTAGCGGGACTCGCTACGAGCAGTACTTC
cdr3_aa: CASSPTSGTRYEQYF

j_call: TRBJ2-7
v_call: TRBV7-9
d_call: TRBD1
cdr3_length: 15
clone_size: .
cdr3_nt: TGTGCCAGCAGCTTCGCAGGGGGATACTCCTACGAGCAGTACTTC
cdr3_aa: CASSFAGGYSYEQYF